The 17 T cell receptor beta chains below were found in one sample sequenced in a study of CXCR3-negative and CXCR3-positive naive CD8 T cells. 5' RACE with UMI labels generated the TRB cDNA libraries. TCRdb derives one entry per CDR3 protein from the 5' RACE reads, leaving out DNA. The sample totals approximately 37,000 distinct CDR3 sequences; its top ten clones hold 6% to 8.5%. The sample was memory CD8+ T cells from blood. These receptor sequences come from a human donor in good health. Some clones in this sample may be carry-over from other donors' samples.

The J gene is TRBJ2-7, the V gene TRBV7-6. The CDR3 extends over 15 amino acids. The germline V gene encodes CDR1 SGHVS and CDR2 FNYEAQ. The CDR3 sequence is CASSLVQGLPYEQYF.

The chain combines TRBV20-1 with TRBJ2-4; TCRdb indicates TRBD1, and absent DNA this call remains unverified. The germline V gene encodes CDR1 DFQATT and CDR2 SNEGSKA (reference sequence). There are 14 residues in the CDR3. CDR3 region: CSASLGQGKNIQYF.

The CDR3 sequence: CASSQAEGQGSNEQFF. The V and J genes are TRBV4-3 and TRBJ2-1; absent DNA, TCRdb's TRBD1 call cannot be checked. CDR1 and CDR2 (germline): LGHNA, YSLEER. This CDR3 comprises 16 residues.

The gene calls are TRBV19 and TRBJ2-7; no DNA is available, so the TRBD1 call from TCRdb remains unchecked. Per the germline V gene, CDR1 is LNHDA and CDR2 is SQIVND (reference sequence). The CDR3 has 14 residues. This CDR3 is CASSQWDRAYEQYF.

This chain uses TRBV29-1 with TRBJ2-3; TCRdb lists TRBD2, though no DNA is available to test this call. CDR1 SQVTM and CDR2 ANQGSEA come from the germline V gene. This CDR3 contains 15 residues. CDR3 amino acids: CSAGTSGRFSDTQYF.

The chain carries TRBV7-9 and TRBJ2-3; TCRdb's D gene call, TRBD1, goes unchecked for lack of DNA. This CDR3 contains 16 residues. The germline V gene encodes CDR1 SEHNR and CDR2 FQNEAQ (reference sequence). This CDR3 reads CASRSLGQLGGDTQYF.

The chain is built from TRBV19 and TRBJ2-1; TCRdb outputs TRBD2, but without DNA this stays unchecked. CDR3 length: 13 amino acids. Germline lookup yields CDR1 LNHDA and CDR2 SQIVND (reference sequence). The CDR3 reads CATSTGSGNEQFF.

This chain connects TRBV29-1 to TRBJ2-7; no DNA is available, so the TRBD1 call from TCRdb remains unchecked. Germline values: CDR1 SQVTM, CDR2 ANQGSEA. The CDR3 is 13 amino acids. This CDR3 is CSASSPLTYEQYF.

The CDR3 loop reads CASSRGLEFDEQFF. V is TRBV28 and J is TRBJ2-1; no DNA is available, so the TRBD2 call from TCRdb remains unchecked. Germline V gives CDR1 MDHEN, CDR2 SYDVKM. CDR3 size: 14 residues.

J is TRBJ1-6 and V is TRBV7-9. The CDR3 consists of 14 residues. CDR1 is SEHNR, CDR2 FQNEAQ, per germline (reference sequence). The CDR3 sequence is CAGGREDLNSPLHF.

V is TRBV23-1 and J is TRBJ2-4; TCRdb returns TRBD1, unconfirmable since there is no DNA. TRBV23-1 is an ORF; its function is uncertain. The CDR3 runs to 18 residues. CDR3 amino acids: CASSLKGQGAAAKNIQYF.

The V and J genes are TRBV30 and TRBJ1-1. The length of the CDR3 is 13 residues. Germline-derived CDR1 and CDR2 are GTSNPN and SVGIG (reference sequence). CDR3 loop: CAWNFLGTAEAFF.

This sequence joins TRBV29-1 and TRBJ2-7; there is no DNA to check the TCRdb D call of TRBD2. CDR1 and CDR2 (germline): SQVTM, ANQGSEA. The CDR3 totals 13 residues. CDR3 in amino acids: CSALHRYPPEQYF.

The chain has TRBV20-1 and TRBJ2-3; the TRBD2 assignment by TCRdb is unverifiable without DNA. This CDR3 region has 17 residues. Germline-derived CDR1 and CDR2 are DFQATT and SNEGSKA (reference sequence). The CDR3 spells CSARDLSSGGDTDTQYF.

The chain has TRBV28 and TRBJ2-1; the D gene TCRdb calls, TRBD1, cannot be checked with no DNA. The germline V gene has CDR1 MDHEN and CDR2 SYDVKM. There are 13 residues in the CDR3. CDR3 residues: CASSPGQDNEQFF.

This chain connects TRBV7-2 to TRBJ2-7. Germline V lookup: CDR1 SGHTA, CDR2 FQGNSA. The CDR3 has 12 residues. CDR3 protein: CASTLEDQEQYF.

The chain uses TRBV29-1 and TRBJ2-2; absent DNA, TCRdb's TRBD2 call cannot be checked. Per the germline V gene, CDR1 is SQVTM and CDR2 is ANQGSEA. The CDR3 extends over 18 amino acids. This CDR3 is CSVESGGTQPVVGGELFF.